This T cell receptor beta chain is from a study of T cells after yellow fever vaccination. With regard to this clonotype: What it recognizes is unknown.

Study conclusions and caveats: The booster response re-showed most primary clones: around 96% CD4, approximately 90% CD8.

Each CDR3 protein is one row after TCRdb ran MiXCR on the 5' RACE reads. Among approximately 170,000 distinct CDR3 sequences listed, roughly 9.6% were seen once. The sample was CD8+ T cells sorted from PBMCs, taken 15 days after the yellow fever booster vaccination. The receptor was derived from a man between 18 and 35 years old who received the YFV17D yellow fever vaccine.

Written as DNA, the CDR3 is TGTGCCAGCAGCGCCAACTGGGACTTACGGTCACCCCTCCACTTT. Encoded protein: CASSANWDLRSPLHF. The chain joins TRBV7-6 to TRBJ1-6; perhaps TRBD1 as D (5 bases). The CDR3 sequence is 15 residues long. CDR1 is SGHVS, CDR2 FNYEAQ, per germline. The V and J ends lost 5 bases and 10 bases respectively, with 18 bases between them. Using reference TRBV7-6 and TRBJ1-6 for the parts outside the CDR3, the full variable domain is GAGVSQSPRYKVTKRGQDVALRCDPISGHVSLYWYRQALGQGPEFLTYFNYEAQQDKSGLPNDRFSAERPEGSISTLTIQRTEQRDSAMYRCASSANWDLRSPLHFGNGTRLTVT.